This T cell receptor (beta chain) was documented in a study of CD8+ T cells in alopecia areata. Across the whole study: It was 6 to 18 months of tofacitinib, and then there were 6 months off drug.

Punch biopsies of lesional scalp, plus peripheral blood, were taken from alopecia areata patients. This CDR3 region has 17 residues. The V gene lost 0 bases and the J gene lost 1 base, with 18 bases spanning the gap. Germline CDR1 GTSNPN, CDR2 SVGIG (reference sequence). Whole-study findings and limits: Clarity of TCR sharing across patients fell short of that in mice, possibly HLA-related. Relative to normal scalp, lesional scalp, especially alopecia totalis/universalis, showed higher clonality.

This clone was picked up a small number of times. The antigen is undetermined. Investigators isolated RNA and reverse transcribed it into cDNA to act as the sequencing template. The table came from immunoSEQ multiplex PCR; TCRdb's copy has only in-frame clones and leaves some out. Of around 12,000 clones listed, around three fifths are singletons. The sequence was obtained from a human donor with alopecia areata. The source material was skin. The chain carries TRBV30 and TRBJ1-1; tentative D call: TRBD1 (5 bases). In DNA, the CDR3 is TGTGCCTGGAGTGTTACCGTAGGGGTGGTGAAGAACACTGAAGCTTTCTTT. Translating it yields CAWSVTVGVVKNTEAFF.